This T cell receptor beta chain stems from a study of blood T cell repertoires in COVID-19. The CDR3 runs to 17 residues. Trimming took off 5 bases at V and 0 bases at J, with 17 bases between the two ends. The germline V gene encodes CDR1 SGHTA and CDR2 FQGNSA. Only in-frame clones appear in the TCRdb table, and some are missing; sequencing was by immunoSEQ multiplex PCR. There are under 300,000 clones in the sample; 85% to 90% occur only once, and roughly 1.6% lies in the top ten. The study assigned cohorts using participant-reported clinical history. The rearrangement joins TRBV7-2 to TRBJ2-1; D is perhaps TRBD2 (6 bases). Sequences were obtained from PBMCs or T cells enriched from blood (not recorded which). The sequence was obtained from a woman aged 45-59 years who had recovered from COVID-19. CDR3 bases: TGTGCCAGCAGCCTCGAGCCTCAGACTAGCTCCTACAATGAGCAGTTCTTC. Translated, it gives CASSLEPQTSSYNEQFF.